The rows below give T cell receptor beta chains drawn from one sample of a study of blood T cell repertoires in COVID-19. Profiling relied on immunoSEQ multiplex PCR, and the TCRdb table lists in-frame clones only, not all of them. Among around 70,000 clones listed, roughly 91% were seen once. Source material: peripheral blood. The source is a woman between 18 and 30 years old with acute or convalescent COVID-19. The CDR3 runs from the conserved cysteine through the conserved F or W. A D gene is named only where the DNA matches it firmly. The size field is filled for only some rows; it gives once, few, many or a size class.

D gene	clone size	J gene	V gene	CDR3 DNA	CDR3 protein
-	once	TRBJ1-6	TRBV5-4	TGTGCCAGCAGCTTGGGAGGGGGGGATAATTCACCCCTCCACTTT	CASSLGGGDNSPLHF
-	-	TRBJ2-4	TRBV7-2	TGTGCCAGCAGCCCTCTTCGGGGGTTTAACCTAGCCAAAAACATTCAGTACTTC	CASSPLRGFNLAKNIQYF
TRBD2	-	TRBJ2-2	TRBV5-1	TGCGCCAGCAGCTTGGGACTAGCGGGATCGCCCGGGGAGCTGTTTTTT	CASSLGLAGSPGELFF
TRBD1	-	TRBJ2-5	TRBV28	TGTGCCAGCAGTATATCCTTGACAGGGCAAGAGACCCAGTACTTC	CASSISLTGQETQYF
TRBD1	-	TRBJ1-2	TRBV3-1/TRBV3-2	TGTGCCAGCAGCCAAACGGGACAGGGGCTCCGTTATTACACCTTC	CASSQTGQGLRYYTF
-	-	TRBJ1-6	TRBV1	TGCACCAGCAGCCGAGCAGGGCCCGGCCCTCCCGATTCACCCCTCCACTTT	CTSSRAGPGPPDSPLHF
TRBD1	-	TRBJ1-1	TRBV3-1/TRBV3-2	TGTGCCAGCAGCGCGACAGGGTCCACTGAAGCTTTCTTT	CASSATGSTEAFF
-	once	TRBJ1-2	TRBV12-3/TRBV12-4	TGTGCCAGCACTAAGACAGATAACTATGGCTACACCTTC	CASTKTDNYGYTF
-	-	TRBJ1-1	TRBV19	TGTGCCAGTAGTCCGCGTGGCAGGGGAACTGAAGCTTTCTTT	CASSPRGRGTEAFF
-	-	TRBJ2-7	TRBV5-6	TGTGCCAGCAGCTTAGTTCAGGGCTCCGAGCAGTACTTC	CASSLVQGSEQYF
-	-	TRBJ1-6	TRBV5-4	TGTGCCAGCAGCTTGAATTATTATAATTCACCCCTCCACTTT	CASSLNYYNSPLHF
-	few	TRBJ1-1	TRBV6-5	TGTGCCAGCAGCCAAGACAGGGAAGCTTTCTTT	CASSQDREAFF
TRBD2	-	TRBJ2-2	TRBV10-2	TGCGCCAGCATTGGTCGGGAGGGCAACACCGGGGAGCTGTTTTTT	CASIGREGNTGELFF
-	-	TRBJ1-2	TRBV3-1/TRBV3-2	TGTGCCAGCAGCCAAGACCTCGGCGGTGACTATGGCTACACCTTC	CASSQDLGGDYGYTF
TRBD2	-	TRBJ2-3	TRBV14	TGTGCCAGCAGCCGACTAGGACTAGCGGGAGCAGATACGCAGTATTTT	CASSRLGLAGADTQYF
TRBD1	-	TRBJ2-3	TRBV10-1	TGCGCCAGCAGTAAACCGGGACAGGGCACAGATACGCAGTATTTT	CASSKPGQGTDTQYF
TRBD1	-	TRBJ2-7	TRBV30	TGTGCCTGGAATCGACAGGGGGCCTACGAGCAGTACTTC	CAWNRQGAYEQYF
-	-	TRBJ1-4	TRBV30	TGTGCCTGGAGTGTAAGGGGAAATGAAAAACTGTTTTTT	CAWSVRGNEKLFF
-	-	TRBJ1-5	TRBV7-2	TGTGCCAGCAGCTCAAGACCTTTCGGGGACAAAAAGCCCCAGCATTTT	CASSSRPFGDKKPQHF
TRBD1	-	TRBJ1-1	TRBV5-6	TGTGCCAGCAGCAAAGACAGGGTTAGAGGGCCGAACACTGAAGCTTTCTTT	CASSKDRVRGPNTEAFF
-	-	TRBJ1-6	TRBV30	TGTGCCTGGAGTGTAGTAAGGGGTAATTCACCCCTCCACTTT	CAWSVVRGNSPLHF
TRBD1	-	TRBJ1-3	TRBV4-1	TGCGCCAGCAGCCAAGTTGGGTTAACAGGGGGCAGTGGAAACACCATATATTTT	CASSQVGLTGGSGNTIYF
-	-	TRBJ1-1	TRBV6-6	TGTGCCAGCAGTTACTCGAACAGGAACACTGAAGCTTTCTTT	CASSYSNRNTEAFF
-	-	TRBJ2-6	TRBV19	TGTGCCAGTAGTATTGCGGCGATTGGGGCCAACGTCCTGACTTTC	CASSIAAIGANVLTF
-	-	TRBJ1-6	TRBV6-5	TGTGCCAGCAGTTTTTTGAACGGACTGAATTCACCCCTCCACTTT	CASSFLNGLNSPLHF
-	-	TRBJ2-5	TRBV7-9	TGTGCCAGCAGCCCACCGACTAGTCGGGAGACCCAGTACTTC	CASSPPTSRETQYF
TRBD2	-	TRBJ2-1	TRBV6-2/TRBV6-3	TGTGCCAGCAGTTCCGGACTAGCGGGAGTGAGGGAGCAGTTCTTC	CASSSGLAGVREQFF
TRBD2	-	TRBJ2-5	TRBV3-1/TRBV3-2	TGTGCCAGCAGCCAAGATGCTAGCGGGATACAAGAGACCCAGTACTTC	CASSQDASGIQETQYF
-	-	TRBJ2-2	TRBV6-1	TGTGCCAGCAGTGAATTTCGCCCGGGTGGGGAGCTGTTTTTT	CASSEFRPGGELFF
-	-	TRBJ2-5	TRBV19	TGTGCCAGTAGTATAAGGGAGAGGGAGACCCAGTACTTC	CASSIRERETQYF
TRBD1	-	TRBJ1-6	TRBV27	TGTGCCAGCAGGTTGACAGGGGGCTATAATTCACCCCTCCACTTT	CASRLTGGYNSPLHF
TRBD1	-	TRBJ1-2	TRBV7-2	TGTGCCAGCAGCCGCCCGGGACAGGGTTCTGGCTACACCTTC	CASSRPGQGSGYTF
TRBD1	-	TRBJ1-1	TRBV19	TGTGCCAGTACCCCCGGACAGGGGCCGATGAACACTGAAGCTTTCTTT	CASTPGQGPMNTEAFF
-	-	TRBJ1-2	TRBV7-9	TGTGCCAGCAGCTCCCGGGTAGGAACCTATGGCTACACCTTC	CASSSRVGTYGYTF
TRBD1	-	TRBJ1-1	TRBV14	TGTGCCAGCAGCCAAGCCCGACAGGGCACTGAAGCTTTCTTT	CASSQARQGTEAFF
TRBD2	-	TRBJ2-2	TRBV24-1	TGTGCCACCAGTGTATCCAGCGGGGGACTTTACACCGGGGAGCTGTTTTTT	CATSVSSGGLYTGELFF
TRBD1	-	TRBJ2-7	TRBV5-6	TGTGCCAGCAGCCCCTCCTTGGACAGGGTATACGAGCAGTACTTC	CASSPSLDRVYEQYF
TRBD1	-	TRBJ2-5	TRBV5-1	TGCGCCAGCAGCATCTACAGGGGGCGAGAGACCCAGTACTTC	CASSIYRGRETQYF
-	-	TRBJ2-7	TRBV5-5	TGTGCCAGCAGCCTACAGGGCTACGAGCAGTACTTC	CASSLQGYEQYF
-	few	TRBJ1-1	TRBV7-2	TGTGCCAGCAGCCCCCGGGCAGGGCAGGCGAACACTGAAGCTTTCTTT	CASSPRAGQANTEAFF
TRBD1	-	TRBJ2-5	TRBV7-9	TGTGCCAGCAGTCGGGGGGACAGGGCCCAAGAGACCCAGTACTTC	CASSRGDRAQETQYF
TRBD2	-	TRBJ2-5	TRBV11-2	TGTGCCAGCAGTGGTAGCGGGAGGGCCGAGACCCAGTACTTC	CASSGSGRAETQYF
TRBD2	-	TRBJ2-7	TRBV29-1	TGCAGCGCCCAGGGACTAGCGGGAGACGAGCAGTACTTC	CSAQGLAGDEQYF